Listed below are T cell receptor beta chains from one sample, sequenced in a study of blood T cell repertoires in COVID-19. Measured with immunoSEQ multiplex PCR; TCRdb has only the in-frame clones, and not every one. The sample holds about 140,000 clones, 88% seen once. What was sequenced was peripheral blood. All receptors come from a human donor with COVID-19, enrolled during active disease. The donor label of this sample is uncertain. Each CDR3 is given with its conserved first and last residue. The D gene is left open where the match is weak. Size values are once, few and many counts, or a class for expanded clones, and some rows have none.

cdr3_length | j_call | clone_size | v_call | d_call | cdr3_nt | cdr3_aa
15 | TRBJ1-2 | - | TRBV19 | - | TGTGCCAGTAGTACCCTGGAAGGGAGGGACTATGGCTACACCTTC | CASSTLEGRDYGYTF
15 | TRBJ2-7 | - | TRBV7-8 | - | TGTGCCAGCAGCCTTCAGACAGAGCCCTCCTACGAGCAGTACTTC | CASSLQTEPSYEQYF
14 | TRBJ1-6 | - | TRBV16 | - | TGTGCCAGCAGCCAATTCCCAGGGAATTCACCCCTCCACTTT | CASSQFPGNSPLHF
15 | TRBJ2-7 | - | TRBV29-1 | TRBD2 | TGCAGCGTTGGGGGCACTAGCGGGAGTATCCACGAGCAGTACTTC | CSVGGTSGSIHEQYF
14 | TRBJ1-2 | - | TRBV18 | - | TGTGCCAGCTCACCGACAGAAGCTAACTATGGCTACACCTTC | CASSPTEANYGYTF
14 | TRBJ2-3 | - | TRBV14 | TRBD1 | TGTGCCAGCAGCCAAGGACAGGGACCGGATACGCAGTATTTT | CASSQGQGPDTQYF
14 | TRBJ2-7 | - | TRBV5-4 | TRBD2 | TGTGCCAGCAGCTTTGGCGGGAGGGGATACGAGCAGTACTTC | CASSFGGRGYEQYF
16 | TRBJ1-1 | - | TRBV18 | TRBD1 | TGTGCCAGCACCCGGACAGGGGGCGAGATGAACACTGAAGCTTTCTTT | CASTRTGGEMNTEAFF
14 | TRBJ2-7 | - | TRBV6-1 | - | TGTGCCAGCAGTGAAGGTCCAGGGCTCTACGAGCAGTACTTC | CASSEGPGLYEQYF
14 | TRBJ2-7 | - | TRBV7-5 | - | TGTGTCAGAAGCGGACTAGCGGGTTCCTACGAGCAGTACTTC | CVRSGLAGSYEQYF
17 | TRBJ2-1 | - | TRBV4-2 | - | TGTGCCAGCAGCCAAGATTCGTTGCGGGGCTCCTACAATGAGCAGTTCTTC | CASSQDSLRGSYNEQFF
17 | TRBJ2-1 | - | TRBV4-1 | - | TGCGCCAGCAGCCGCCCACTCCAGGAGGACGGGATTAATGAGCAGTTCTTC | CASSRPLQEDGINEQFF
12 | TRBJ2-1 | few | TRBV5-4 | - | TGTGCCAGCAGCTTGCGAGGGGGTGAGCAGTTCTTC | CASSLRGGEQFF
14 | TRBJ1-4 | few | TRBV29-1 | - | TGCAGCGTTGAAGACGGCGGAAGCGATGAAAAACTGTTTTTT | CSVEDGGSDEKLFF
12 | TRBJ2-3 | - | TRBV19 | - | TGTGCCACCAGAGGGCAGGTTGATACGCAGTATTTT | CATRGQVDTQYF
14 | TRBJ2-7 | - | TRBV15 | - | TGTGCCACCAGCTTAGAACAGGGAACCTACGAGCAGTACTTC | CATSLEQGTYEQYF
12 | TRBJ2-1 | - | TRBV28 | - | TGTGCCAGCAGGACTGCCTACAATGAGCAGTTCTTC | CASRTAYNEQFF
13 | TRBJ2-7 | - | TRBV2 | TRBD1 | TGTGCCAGCACCATAGGACAGGGCCACGAGCAGTACTTC | CASTIGQGHEQYF
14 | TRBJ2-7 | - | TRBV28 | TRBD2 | TGTGCCTGCCGTCCGGGACTAACCATCTACGAGCAGTACTTC | CACRPGLTIYEQYF
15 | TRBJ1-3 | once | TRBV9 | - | TGTGCCAGCAGCGTGTCAGGGTTTTCTGGAAACACCATATATTTT | CASSVSGFSGNTIYF
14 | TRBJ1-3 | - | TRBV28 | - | TGTGCCAGCGGAAAAGAGGACTCTGGAAACACCATATATTTT | CASGKEDSGNTIYF
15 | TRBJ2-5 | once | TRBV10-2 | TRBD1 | TGCGCCAGCAGATCCGGGACAGGGGATTGGGAGACCCAGTACTTC | CASRSGTGDWETQYF
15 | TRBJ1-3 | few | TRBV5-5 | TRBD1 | TGTGCCAGCAGCCCGTGGGACAGGGCTGGAAACACCATATATTTT | CASSPWDRAGNTIYF
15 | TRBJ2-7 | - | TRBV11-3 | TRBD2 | TGTGCCAGCAGCCTAGCGGGAGGGTCTGGATACGAGCAGTACTTC | CASSLAGGSGYEQYF
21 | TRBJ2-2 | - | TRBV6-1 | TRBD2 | TGTGCCAGCAGTGAAGGGGCTAGCGGGAGGCTCGGCTCCCCGAACACCGGGGAGCTGTTTTTT | CASSEGASGRLGSPNTGELFF
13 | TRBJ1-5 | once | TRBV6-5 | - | TGTGCCAGCAGTACCGGGTCCTCCGAGCCCCAGCATTTT | CASSTGSSEPQHF
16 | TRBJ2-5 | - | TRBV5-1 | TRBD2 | TGCGCCAGCAGCTTGGGACTAGCGCGGGACGCGGAGACCCAGTACTTC | CASSLGLARDAETQYF
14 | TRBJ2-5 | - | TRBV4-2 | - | TGTGCCAGCAGCCGAGGGGGGGTCCAAGAGACCCAGTACTTC | CASSRGGVQETQYF
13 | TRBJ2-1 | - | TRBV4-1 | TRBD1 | TGCGCCAGCAGCCTAGGGACAGTTATTGAGCAGTTCTTC | CASSLGTVIEQFF
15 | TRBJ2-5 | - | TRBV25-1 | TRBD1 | TGTGCCAGCAGTGAACGGGACAGGAGCCGAGAGACCCAGTACTTC | CASSERDRSRETQYF
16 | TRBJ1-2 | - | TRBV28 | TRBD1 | TGTGCCAGCAGTTCCCGGCCGGGACAGGGAAACTATGGCTACACCTTC | CASSSRPGQGNYGYTF
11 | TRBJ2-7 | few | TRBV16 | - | TGTGCCAGCAGCCCGTCCTCGGAGCAGTACTTC | CASSPSSEQYF
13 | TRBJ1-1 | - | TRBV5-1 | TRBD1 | TGCGCCAGCAGCTCACAGGGGGCGTTCGAAGCTTTCTTT | CASSSQGAFEAFF
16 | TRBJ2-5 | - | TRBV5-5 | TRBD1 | TGTGCCAGCAGCTTGGCCGGGACAGGGGATGATCAGACCCAGTACTTC | CASSLAGTGDDQTQYF
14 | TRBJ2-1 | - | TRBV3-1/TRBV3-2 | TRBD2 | TGTGCCAGCAGCCCCGATAGCGGGAGGGCGAGGCAGTTCTTC | CASSPDSGRARQFF
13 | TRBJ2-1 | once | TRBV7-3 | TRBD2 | TGTGCCAGCAGCTTCGGGGCGGGGGATGAGCAGTTCTTC | CASSFGAGDEQFF
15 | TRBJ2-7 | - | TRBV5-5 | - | TGTGCCAGCAGCTTGGTGCAGGGGACCATCTACGAGCAGTACTTC | CASSLVQGTIYEQYF
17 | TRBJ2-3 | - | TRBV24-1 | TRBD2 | TGTGCCACCAGTGACAACGAAAATAGCGGGTTCACTGATACGCAGTATTTT | CATSDNENSGFTDTQYF
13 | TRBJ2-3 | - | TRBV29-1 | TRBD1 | TGCACGGTGGTGGCAGGGGGCTCAGATACGCAGTATTTT | CTVVAGGSDTQYF
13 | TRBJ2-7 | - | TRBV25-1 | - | TGTGCCAGCAGTGAATCCCGCCCGGGACTCCAGTACTTC | CASSESRPGLQYF
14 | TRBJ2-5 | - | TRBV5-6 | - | TGTGCCAGCAGCCCTGGTTACTTCCAAGAGACCCAGTACTTC | CASSPGYFQETQYF
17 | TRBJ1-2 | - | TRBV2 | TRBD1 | TGTGCCAGCGGACCCCGACAGGGGAGGAATGCTAACTATGGCTACACCTTC | CASGPRQGRNANYGYTF
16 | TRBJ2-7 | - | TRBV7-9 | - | TGTGCCAGCAGCTCCCATCTCCTCGGACTACCCCACGAGCAGTACTTC | CASSSHLLGLPHEQYF
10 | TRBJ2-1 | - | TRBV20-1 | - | TGCAGTGCTGTAGCAAATGAGCAGTTCTTC | CSAVANEQFF
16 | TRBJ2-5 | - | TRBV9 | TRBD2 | TGTGCCAGCAGCGTCTCCTCCGCCGGGGGGCAAGAGACCCAGTACTTC | CASSVSSAGGQETQYF
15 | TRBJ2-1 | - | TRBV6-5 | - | TGTGCCAGCAGTTACTTCCCCGGGGGTAGTGGTGAGCAGTTCTTC | CASSYFPGGSGEQFF
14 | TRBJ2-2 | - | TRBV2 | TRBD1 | TGTGCCAGCCAAGGACAGGGGGCAAGCGGGGAGCTGTTTTTT | CASQGQGASGELFF
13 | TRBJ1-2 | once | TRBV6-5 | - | TGTGCCAGCAGGTCAAACACGGGGGACGGCTACACCTTC | CASRSNTGDGYTF
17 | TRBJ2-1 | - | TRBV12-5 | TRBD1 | TGTGCTAGTGGTCCCCGTACCGGGACAGGCGGATACAATGAGCAGTTCTTC | CASGPRTGTGGYNEQFF
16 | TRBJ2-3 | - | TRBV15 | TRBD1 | TGTGCCACCAGCAGTTCCAGGGGGCGCGCGTGGGATACGCAGTATTTT | CATSSSRGRAWDTQYF